Below, one TCR beta chain is given with its context. Its antigen is still unknown. The source of the sample is a study of cytomegalovirus exposure and HLA in healthy donors. Broader study findings: Previously analyzed data showed that most TCR beta V segments were productive at a frequency of about 87% or about 30%.

Primers for the PCR totalled 60 Vbeta and 13 Jbeta. Repertoires were generated with immunoSEQ multiplex PCR, while TCRdb's copy carries only in-frame clones and drops some. The sample holds 100,000 to 150,000 clones. This CDR3 has 11 amino acids. The germline V and J ends were trimmed by 4 bases and 6 bases, with 10 bases remaining between them. Germline V gene data show CDR1 as DFQATT and CDR2 as SNEGSKA (reference sequence). The TCR was taken from a woman in her 40s in good health and CMV-seropositive. The chain recombines TRBV20-1 with TRBJ2-7, with unresolved D. The sequenced sample was PBMCs. The CDR3 DNA reads TGCAGTGCTACCCAACTACGCGAGCAGTACTTC. Translated, it gives CSATQLREQYF.